This TCR beta chain was documented in a study of T cell changes during pregnancy in multiple sclerosis. Sequencing was performed with immunoSEQ multiplex PCR; in TCRdb, only in-frame clones are kept and a portion is missing. The sample contains about 97,000 clones, approximately 90% of which appear only once. The CDR3 spans 15 residues. Trimming cost V 2 bases and J 7 bases; bases outside gene matches: 6. CDR1 and CDR2 (germline): MNHEY, SVGAGI. This specimen was peripheral blood, taken in the second trimester of pregnancy. This chain joins TRBV6-5 and TRBJ2-1, with 9 bases fitting TRBD2. This receptor was taken from a female donor in good health, enrolled as a control in a pregnancy study. CDR3 coding DNA: TGTGCCAGCAGTTACGGCGGGGGGGCACGGAATGAGCAGTTCTTC. Its protein product is CASSYGGGARNEQFF.